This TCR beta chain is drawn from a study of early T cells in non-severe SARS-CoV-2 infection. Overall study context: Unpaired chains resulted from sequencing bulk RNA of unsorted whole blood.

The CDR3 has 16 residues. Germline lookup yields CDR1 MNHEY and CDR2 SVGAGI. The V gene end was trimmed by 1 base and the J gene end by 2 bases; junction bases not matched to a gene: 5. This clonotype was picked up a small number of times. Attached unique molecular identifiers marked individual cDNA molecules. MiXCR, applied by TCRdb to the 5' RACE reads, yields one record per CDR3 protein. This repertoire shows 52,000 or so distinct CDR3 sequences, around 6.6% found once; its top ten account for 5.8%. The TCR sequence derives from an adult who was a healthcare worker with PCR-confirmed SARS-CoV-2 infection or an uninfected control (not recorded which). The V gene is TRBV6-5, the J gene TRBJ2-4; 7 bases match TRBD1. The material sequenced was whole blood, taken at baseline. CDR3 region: CASSYLRQGTKNIQYF. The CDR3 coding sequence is TGTGCCAGCAGTTACTTAAGACAGGGTACCAAAAACATTCAGTACTTC.